This T cell receptor beta chain comes out of a study of T cells after posttransplantation cyclophosphamide. A word on this clone: The antigen remains undetermined.

The CDR3 totals 13 residues. V dropped 6 bases and J dropped 2; count of bases not matched to a gene: 3. Germline CDR1 and CDR2: MNHEY and SVGAGI. Study-wide points: Donor-recipient repertoire similarity was low at 1-2 months, rising over year one. Skin or GI-infiltrating T cells shared few TRB sequences with blood. Recipient CMV seropositivity and CMV reactivation strongly tracked TRB clonality.

Only in-frame clones appear in the TCRdb table, and some are missing; sequencing was by immunoSEQ multiplex PCR. The profile shows about 32,000 clones, approximately 90% of them singletons. This TCR was recovered from a woman aged 35 to 49 with a blood cancer, CMV-positive, and with a related stem cell donor. This chain links TRBV6-5 with TRBJ1-1; TRBD1 agrees at 7 bases. Source material: PBMCs. For the CDR3, the DNA is TGTGCCAGCAGGACAGGGACTAACACTGAAGCTTTCTTT. Encoded protein: CASRTGTNTEAFF.